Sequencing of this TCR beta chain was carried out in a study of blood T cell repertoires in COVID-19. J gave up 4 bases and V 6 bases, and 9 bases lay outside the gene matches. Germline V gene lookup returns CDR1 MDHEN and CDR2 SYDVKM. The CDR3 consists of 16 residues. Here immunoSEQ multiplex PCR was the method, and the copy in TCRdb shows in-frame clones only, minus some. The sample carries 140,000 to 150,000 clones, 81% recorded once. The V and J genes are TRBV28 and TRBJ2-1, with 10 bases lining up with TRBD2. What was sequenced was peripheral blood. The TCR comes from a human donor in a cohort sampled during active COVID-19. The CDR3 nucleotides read TGTGCCAGCAGCCCAGCCGGGACTAGCGCATACAATGAGCAGTTCTTC. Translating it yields CASSPAGTSAYNEQFF.